Listed here are 4 T cell receptor beta chains from one sample, sequenced in a study of metastatic and nonmetastatic thyroid tumors (TCRdb year 2020). None of the patients had been given any treatment before thyroid surgery. The library came from PCR. The instrument was an Illumina HiSeq 4000. The raw public data were reprocessed by TCRdb itself: fastp quality trimming at Q25, MiXCR clonotype calling, in-frame beta chains only. This sample holds tens of thousands of clones; roughly an eighth were observed only once. 8.5% to 10% of the sample is in the top ten clones. Sequencing input: tumor tissue. The receptors derive from a female donor with papillary thyroid cancer or a benign thyroid nodule (not recorded which). Some clones in this sample may be carry-over from other donors' samples.

This clone has at least ten counts. The rearrangement links TRBV9 to TRBJ2-6; D is undetermined. This CDR3 has 19 residues. V lost 0 bases, J lost 0 bases, and 16 bases lay in between. Looked up from germline, CDR1 is SGDLS and CDR2 is YYNGEE. CDR3 in DNA: TGTGCCAGCAGCGTAGGTGTCGGCAGGCGTATCTCTGGGGCCAACGTCCTGACTTTC. This sequence encodes CASSVGVGRRISGANVLTF.

There are many counts of this clone. The chain carries TRBV6-1 and TRBJ2-7; 7 bases line up with TRBD2. Germline V CDR1 and CDR2: MNHNS, SASEGT. This CDR3 region has 15 residues. V was pared by 5 bases and J by 0 bases, with 7 bases of the junction left unmatched. For the CDR3, the DNA is TGTGCCAGCAGTAAAGGGCGGGAGAGCTCCTACGAGCAGTACTTC. As protein: CASSKGRESSYEQYF.

The V and J genes are TRBV9 and TRBJ2-7; a weak D match, TRBD1 (6 bases). The germline V and J ends were trimmed by 2 bases and 6 bases, with 12 bases remaining between them. The CDR3 loop spans 13 amino acids. Germline values: CDR1 SGDLS, CDR2 YYNGEE. CDR3 sequence: CASSVDTGLEQYF. The CDR3 nucleotides are TGTGCCAGCAGCGTCGATACAGGGCTCGAGCAGTACTTC.

To note about this clone: This could be a read error, since a much larger clone is one nucleotide away. The chain combines TRBV19 with TRBJ1-2; 10 bases are shared with TRBD1. The germline CDR1 and CDR2 sequences are LNHDA and SQIVND (reference sequence). The trim removed 3 bases at V and 12 bases at J, leaving 10 bases unmatched. CDR3 length: 14 residues. CDR3 bases: TGTGCCAGTAGTATCGGACAGGGGGAGAAGTTCCACACCTTC. Encoded protein: CASSIGQGEKFHTF.